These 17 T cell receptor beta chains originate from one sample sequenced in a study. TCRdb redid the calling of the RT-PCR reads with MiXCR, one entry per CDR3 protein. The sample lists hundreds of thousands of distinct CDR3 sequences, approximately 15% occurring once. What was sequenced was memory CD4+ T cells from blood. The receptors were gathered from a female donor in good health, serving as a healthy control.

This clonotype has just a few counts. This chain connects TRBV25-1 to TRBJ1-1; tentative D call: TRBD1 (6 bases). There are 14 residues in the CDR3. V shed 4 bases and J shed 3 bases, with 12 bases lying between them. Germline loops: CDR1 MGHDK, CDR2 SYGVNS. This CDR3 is CASSGDRKYTEAFF. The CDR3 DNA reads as TGTGCCAGCAGTGGTGACAGGAAGTACACTGAAGCTTTCTTT.

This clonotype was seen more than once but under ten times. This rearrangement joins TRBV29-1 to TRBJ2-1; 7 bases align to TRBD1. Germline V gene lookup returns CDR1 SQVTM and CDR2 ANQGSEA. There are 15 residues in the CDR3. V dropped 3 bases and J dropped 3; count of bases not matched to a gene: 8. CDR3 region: CSVDSDRKIYNEQFF. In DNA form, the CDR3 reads TGCAGCGTTGACTCGGACAGGAAGATCTACAATGAGCAGTTCTTC.

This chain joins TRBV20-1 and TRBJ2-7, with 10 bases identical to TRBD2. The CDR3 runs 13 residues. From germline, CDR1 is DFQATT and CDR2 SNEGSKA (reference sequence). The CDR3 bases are TGCACTTCCCGGGCTAGCGGGAGTTACGAGCAGTACTTC. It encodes CTSRASGSYEQYF.

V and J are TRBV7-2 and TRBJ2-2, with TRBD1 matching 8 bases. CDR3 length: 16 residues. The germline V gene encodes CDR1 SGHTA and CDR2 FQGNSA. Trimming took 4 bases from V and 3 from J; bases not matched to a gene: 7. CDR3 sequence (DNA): TGTGCCAGCAGCTCGCGGACAGGGTTGTACACCGGGGAGCTGTTTTTT. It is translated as CASSSRTGLYTGELFF.

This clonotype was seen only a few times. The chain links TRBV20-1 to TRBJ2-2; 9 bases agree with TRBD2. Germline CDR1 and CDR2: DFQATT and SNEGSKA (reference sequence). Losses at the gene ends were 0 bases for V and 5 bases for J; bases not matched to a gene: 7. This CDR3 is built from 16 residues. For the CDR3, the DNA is TGCAGTGCTAGAGATTTCGCGGGAGGGCCTACCGGGGAGCTGTTTTTT. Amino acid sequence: CSARDFAGGPTGELFF.

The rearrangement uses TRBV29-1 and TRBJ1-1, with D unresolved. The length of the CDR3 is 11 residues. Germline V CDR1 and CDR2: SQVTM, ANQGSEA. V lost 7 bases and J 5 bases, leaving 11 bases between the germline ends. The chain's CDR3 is CSAESGTEAFF. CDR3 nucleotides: TGCAGCGCTGAGTCGGGGACTGAAGCTTTCTTT.

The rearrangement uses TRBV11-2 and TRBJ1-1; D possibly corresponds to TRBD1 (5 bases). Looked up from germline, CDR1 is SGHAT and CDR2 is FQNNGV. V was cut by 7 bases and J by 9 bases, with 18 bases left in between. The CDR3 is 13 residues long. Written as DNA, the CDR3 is TGTGCCAGCACCCTTTTGGAGGGGATCAAAGCTTTCTTT. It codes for CASTLLEGIKAFF.

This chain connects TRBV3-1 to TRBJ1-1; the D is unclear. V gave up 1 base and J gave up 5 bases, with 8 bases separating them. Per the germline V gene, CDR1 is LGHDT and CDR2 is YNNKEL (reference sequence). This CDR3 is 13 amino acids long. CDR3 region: CASSQVEDTEAFF. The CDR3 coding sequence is TGTGCCAGCAGCCAAGTGGAGGATACTGAAGCTTTCTTT.

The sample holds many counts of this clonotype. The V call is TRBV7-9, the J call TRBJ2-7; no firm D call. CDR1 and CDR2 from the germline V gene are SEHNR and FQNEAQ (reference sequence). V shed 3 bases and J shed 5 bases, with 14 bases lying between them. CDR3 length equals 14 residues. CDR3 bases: TGTGCCAGCAGCTTTCGGCTCCCTGGGGACGAGCAGTACTTC. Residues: CASSFRLPGDEQYF.

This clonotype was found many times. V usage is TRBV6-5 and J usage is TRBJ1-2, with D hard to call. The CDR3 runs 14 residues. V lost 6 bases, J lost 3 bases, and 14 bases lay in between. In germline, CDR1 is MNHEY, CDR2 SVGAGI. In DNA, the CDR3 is TGTGCCAGCAGCCCAAGGAGCGTAGACTATGGCTACACCTTC. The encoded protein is CASSPRSVDYGYTF.

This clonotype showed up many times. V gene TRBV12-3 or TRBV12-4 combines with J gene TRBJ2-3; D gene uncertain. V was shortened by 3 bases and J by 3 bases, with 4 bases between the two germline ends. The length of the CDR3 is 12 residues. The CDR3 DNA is TGTGCCAGCAGTTTCTTTACAGATACGCAGTATTTT. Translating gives CASSFFTDTQYF.

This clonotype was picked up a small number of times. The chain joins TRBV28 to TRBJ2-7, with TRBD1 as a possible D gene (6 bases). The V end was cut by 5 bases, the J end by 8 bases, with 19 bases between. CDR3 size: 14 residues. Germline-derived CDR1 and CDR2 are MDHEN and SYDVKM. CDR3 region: CASSRTETVNQQYF. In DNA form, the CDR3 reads TGTGCCAGCAGTCGGACAGAAACGGTCAACCAGCAGTACTTC.

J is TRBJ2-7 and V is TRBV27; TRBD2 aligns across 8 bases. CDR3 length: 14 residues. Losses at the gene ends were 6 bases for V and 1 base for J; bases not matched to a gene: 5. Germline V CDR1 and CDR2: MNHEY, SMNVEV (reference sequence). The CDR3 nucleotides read TGTGCCAGCAGGGCGCGGGGGGAGTCCTACGAGCAGTACTTC. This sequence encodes CASRARGESYEQYF.

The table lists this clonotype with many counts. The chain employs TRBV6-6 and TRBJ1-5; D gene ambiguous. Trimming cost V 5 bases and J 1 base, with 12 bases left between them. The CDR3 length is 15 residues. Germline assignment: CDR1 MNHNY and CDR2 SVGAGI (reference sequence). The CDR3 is CASSASGRSNQPQHF. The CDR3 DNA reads TGTGCCAGCAGTGCATCGGGCAGGAGCAATCAGCCCCAGCATTTT.

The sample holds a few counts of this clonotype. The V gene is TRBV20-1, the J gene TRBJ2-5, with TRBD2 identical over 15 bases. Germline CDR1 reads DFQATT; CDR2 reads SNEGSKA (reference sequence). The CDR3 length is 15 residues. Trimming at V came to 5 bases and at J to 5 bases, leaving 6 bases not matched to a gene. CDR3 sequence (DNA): TGCAGTGCTTGGACTAGCGGGGGGGCTTATGAGACCCAGTACTTC. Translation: CSAWTSGGAYETQYF.

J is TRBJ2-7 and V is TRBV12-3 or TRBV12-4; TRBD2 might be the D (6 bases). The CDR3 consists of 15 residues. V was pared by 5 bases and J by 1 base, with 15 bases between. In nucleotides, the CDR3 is TGTGCCAGCAGTCCCTTCGGGACTCTGTCCTACGAGCAGTACTTC. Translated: CASSPFGTLSYEQYF.

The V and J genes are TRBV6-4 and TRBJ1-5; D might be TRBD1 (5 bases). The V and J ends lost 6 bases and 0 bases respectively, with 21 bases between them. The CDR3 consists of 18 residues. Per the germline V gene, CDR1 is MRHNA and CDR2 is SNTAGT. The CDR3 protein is CASSAGTHGFDSNQPQHF. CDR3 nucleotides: TGTGCCAGCAGCGCCGGGACCCATGGGTTCGATAGCAATCAGCCCCAGCATTTT.